Listed below are T cell receptor beta chains from one sample, sequenced in a study of blood T cell repertoires in COVID-19. The protocol was immunoSEQ multiplex PCR, while the TCRdb copy is restricted to in-frame clones and leaves out a portion. The repertoire consists of roughly 220,000 clones, with roughly 80% occurring once and the leading ten covering 1.3%. Source material: PBMCs or T cells enriched from blood (not recorded which). The receptor source for this set is a woman between 35 and 50 years old with acute COVID-19. Both conserved end residues are part of each CDR3. Each record gives: D gene, V gene, J gene, clone size, CDR3 length, CDR3 DNA, CDR3 protein. D genes are given only for firm matches. Clone size is stated in some rows and not others, as once, few, many or a class when expanded.

>TRBD2|TRBV5-8|TRBJ2-7|few|14
TGTGCCAGCAGCCCGCGGGAGGGTTCCTACGAGCAGTACTTC
CASSPREGSYEQYF
>.|TRBV7-2|TRBJ1-1|.|14
TGTGCCAGCAGCTTTACAGAGAGGAACACTGAAGCTTTCTTT
CASSFTERNTEAFF
>TRBD1|TRBV4-2|TRBJ2-4|.|16
TGTGCCAGCAGCCAAGAGACAGGGGGCCTTGGGAACATTCAGTACTTC
CASSQETGGLGNIQYF
>TRBD1|TRBV11-2|TRBJ1-2|.|17
TGTGCCAGCAGCTTAGTAGGGCAGGGGGGAGGTACCTATGGCTACACCTTC
CASSLVGQGGGTYGYTF
>TRBD2|TRBV5-1|TRBJ2-7|.|15
TGCGCCAGCAGCTTGGCCCCTAGCGGTTCCTACGAGCAGTACTTC
CASSLAPSGSYEQYF
>.|TRBV7-2|TRBJ2-3|.|14
TGTGCCAGCAGCCCCCGGGACTTCACAGATACGCAGTATTTT
CASSPRDFTDTQYF
>TRBD1|TRBV18|TRBJ1-2|.|14
TGTGCCAGCTCATCGGACAGGGGCGCCTCTGGCTACACCTTC
CASSSDRGASGYTF
>TRBD1|TRBV28|TRBJ2-3|.|17
TGTGCCAGCAGTACTTCACAGGGGCCGGAAGGGACAGATACGCAGTATTTT
CASSTSQGPEGTDTQYF
>.|TRBV7-2|TRBJ2-3|.|13
TGTGCCAGCAGCCCAGGCCTCGGGGGGCAGACGTATTTT
CASSPGLGGQTYF
>.|TRBV19|TRBJ2-3|.|15
TGTGCCAGTAGTACCTACCTGAGCCTCACAGATACGCAGTATTTT
CASSTYLSLTDTQYF
>TRBD1|TRBV6-5|TRBJ1-1|.|15
TGTGCCAGCAGTTCCCGGGCAGGGGGCTATACTGAAGCTTTCTTT
CASSSRAGGYTEAFF
>.|TRBV28|TRBJ2-3|.|14
TGTGCCAGCAGTACACCGGGGTCCCTTCGTACGCAGTATTTT
CASSTPGSLRTQYF
>TRBD1|TRBV7-9|TRBJ2-3|.|15
TGTGCCAGCAGGTCCCAGGGGGCGCCCACAGATACGCAGTATTTT
CASRSQGAPTDTQYF
>TRBD1|TRBV2|TRBJ2-6|.|16
TGTGCCAGCAGTGGGACAGGGGGCTCTGGGGCCAACGTCCTGACTTTC
CASSGTGGSGANVLTF
>.|TRBV6-5|TRBJ1-3|.|10
TGTGCCAGCCTACAGGGAACCATATATTTT
CASLQGTIYF
>.|TRBV19|TRBJ1-5|.|14
TGTGCCAGTAGTATAGTAGGGGTTAATCAGCCCCAGCATTTT
CASSIVGVNQPQHF
>TRBD1|TRBV20-1|TRBJ1-6|.|13
TGCAGTGCTAGTCGACAGGGGGCTGCCCCCCTCCACTTT
CSASRQGAAPLHF
>.|TRBV24-1|TRBJ2-6|.|16
TGTGCCACCAGTGATTCCCGCAGGGCTGGGGCCAACGTCCTGACTTTC
CATSDSRRAGANVLTF
>TRBD1|TRBV11-2|TRBJ1-2|.|14
TGTGCCAGCAGTTCCGGGACAGCAAAAGGTGGCTACACCTTC
CASSSGTAKGGYTF
>TRBD2|TRBV18|TRBJ2-5|.|15
TGTGCCAGCTCAGAAACGACTAGCGAACAAGAGACCCAGTACTTC
CASSETTSEQETQYF
>.|TRBV11-3|TRBJ2-2|once|11
TGTGCCAGCAGCCAAACCGGGGAGCTGTTTTTT
CASSQTGELFF
>TRBD1|TRBV10-3|TRBJ1-2|.|17
TGTGCCATCAGGGAGGAAACGCCGGGACAGGGAGGCTATGGCTACACCTTC
CAIREETPGQGGYGYTF
>.|TRBV30|TRBJ1-2|.|14
TGTGCCTGGAGTGATGGGGGGGCTAACTATGGCTACACCTTC
CAWSDGGANYGYTF
>.|TRBV6-6|TRBJ1-2|.|13
TGTGCCAGCAGCCCACAGGGCTACTATGGCTACACCTTC
CASSPQGYYGYTF
>.|TRBV6-1|TRBJ1-5|.|17
TGTGCCAGCAGTGAACAACAGGCCCCTTTAGGCAATCAGCCCCAGCATTTT
CASSEQQAPLGNQPQHF
>TRBD2|TRBV5-6|TRBJ2-1|once|19
TGTGCCAGCAGCTTGGGACTAGCGGGGGGCACTAGCTCCTACAATGAGCAGTTCTTC
CASSLGLAGGTSSYNEQFF
>.|TRBV7-9|TRBJ2-3|.|15
TGTGCCAGCAGCTTATCGGAGGTCAGCACAGATACGCAGTATTTT
CASSLSEVSTDTQYF
>TRBD1|TRBV27|TRBJ1-2|.|18
TGTGCCAGCAGTGGGCAGGACAGGGCTAGTGGTAACCACTATGGCTACACCTTC
CASSGQDRASGNHYGYTF
>.|TRBV10-2|TRBJ2-7|.|11
TGCGCCAGCAGTGCCGCCTACGAGCAGTACTTC
CASSAAYEQYF
>TRBD1|TRBV7-3|TRBJ2-1|few|13
TGTGCCAGCAGCCCGGACAGGGAGAATGAGCAGTTCTTC
CASSPDRENEQFF
>.|TRBV6-5|TRBJ2-3|.|11
TGTGCCAGCAACGAGCGGGATACGCAGTATTTT
CASNERDTQYF
>TRBD1|TRBV7-2|TRBJ2-2|once|17
TGTGCCAGCAGCCGCCCTCCGGGACAGGGGGACACCGGGGAGCTGTTTTTT
CASSRPPGQGDTGELFF
>TRBD2|TRBV4-3|TRBJ2-6|few|19
TGCGCCAGCAGCCAATTAAGGGCGGGGGGCCTTTCTGGGGCCAACGTCCTGACTTTC
CASSQLRAGGLSGANVLTF
>.|TRBV7-2|TRBJ1-2|.|14
TGTGCCAGCAGCCCCAATCGGAGGGGTGGCAGCTACACCTTC
CASSPNRRGGSYTF
>TRBD1|TRBV27|TRBJ1-4|.|16
TGTGCCAGCAGTTTTCTGACAGGGGTCCCGAATGAAAAACTGTTTTTT
CASSFLTGVPNEKLFF
>.|TRBV30|TRBJ1-2|.|14
TGTGCCTGGAGTGTAGGGACTGGAGCGGATGGCTACACCTTC
CAWSVGTGADGYTF
>.|TRBV5-6|TRBJ2-7|few|14
TGTGCCAGCAGCTCCAGGGGCTACTCTTACGAGCAGTACTTC
CASSSRGYSYEQYF
>.|TRBV7-6|TRBJ2-5|.|15
TGTGCCAGCAGCTCAAATTCGGACAGCCAAGAGACCCAGTACTTC
CASSSNSDSQETQYF
>.|TRBV30|TRBJ2-7|.|12
TGTGCCTGGAGTGTTTCAACCTACGAGCAGTACTTC
CAWSVSTYEQYF
>.|TRBV7-9|TRBJ2-5|.|13
TGTGCCAGCAGCTTTTTCCCTCGGGAGACCCAGTACTTC
CASSFFPRETQYF
>TRBD2|TRBV9|TRBJ2-2|.|13
TGTGCCAGCAGCGCAGCGGGGCAGAAAGGGCTGTTTTTT
CASSAAGQKGLFF
>TRBD2|TRBV27|TRBJ2-2|.|19
TGTGCCAGCAGTCCCATTAGGTCCGGGACTAGCTTCTTCACCGGGGAGCTGTTTTTT
CASSPIRSGTSFFTGELFF
>.|TRBV18|TRBJ2-1|.|15
TGTGCCAGCTCACCCAGCCGGGGGGCTTACAATGAGCAGTTCTTC
CASSPSRGAYNEQFF
>TRBD1|TRBV7-9|TRBJ1-6|.|14
TGTGCCAGCAGCTTGGGACAGAACAATTCACCCCTCCACTTT
CASSLGQNNSPLHF
>.|TRBV28|TRBJ1-5|.|12
TGTGCCAGCCGGTTGGGCAATCAGCCCCAGCATTTT
CASRLGNQPQHF
>.|TRBV12-3/TRBV12-4|TRBJ1-1|.|13
TGTGCCAGCACAAGTCTAAGTAACACTGAAGCTTTCTTT
CASTSLSNTEAFF
>.|TRBV7-8|TRBJ1-3|.|17
TGTGCCAGCAGCTACTACAGGGAACTTAGCTCTGGAAACACCATATATTTT
CASSYYRELSSGNTIYF
>TRBD1|TRBV2|TRBJ1-2|once|17
TGTGCCAGCAGCCTGACGAATACAGGGGGCGCAAGTTATGGCTACACCTTC
CASSLTNTGGASYGYTF
>.|TRBV5-5|TRBJ2-4|.|15
TGTGCCAGCAGCGCGGGGACAGTTCGGGGAAACATTCAGTACTTC
CASSAGTVRGNIQYF
>TRBD1|TRBV5-1|TRBJ2-2|.|16
TGCGCCAGCAGCCAAAATGGACAGGGGAACACCGGGGAGCTGTTTTTT
CASSQNGQGNTGELFF
>TRBD1|TRBV5-5|TRBJ1-1|.|16
TGTGCCAGCAGCCTCCGGGACAGGCAACCGAACACTGAAGCTTTCTTT
CASSLRDRQPNTEAFF
>TRBD2|TRBV11-2|TRBJ2-3|.|18
TGTGCCAGCAGCTTAGGGTTTTGGACTAGCGGAAGCACAGATACGCAGTATTTT
CASSLGFWTSGSTDTQYF